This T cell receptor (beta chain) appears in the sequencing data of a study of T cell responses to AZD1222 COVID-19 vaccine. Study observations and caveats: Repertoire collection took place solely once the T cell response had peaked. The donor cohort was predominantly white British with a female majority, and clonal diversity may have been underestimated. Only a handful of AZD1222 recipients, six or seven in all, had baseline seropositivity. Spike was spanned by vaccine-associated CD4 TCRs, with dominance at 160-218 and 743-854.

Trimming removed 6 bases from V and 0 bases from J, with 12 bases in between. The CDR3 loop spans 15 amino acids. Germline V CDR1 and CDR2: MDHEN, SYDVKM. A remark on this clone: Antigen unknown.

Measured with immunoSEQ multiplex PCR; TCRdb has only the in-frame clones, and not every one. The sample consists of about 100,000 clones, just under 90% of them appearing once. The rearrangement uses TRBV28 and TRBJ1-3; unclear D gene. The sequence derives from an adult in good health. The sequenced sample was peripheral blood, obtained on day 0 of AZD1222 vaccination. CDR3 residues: CASRDSRSSGNTIYF. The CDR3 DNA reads TGTGCCAGCAGGGACTCCCGGTCCTCTGGAAACACCATATATTTT.